This paragraph covers one T cell receptor (beta chain) sequence. Antigen: not known. The time point was: blood 2 weeks post-SBRT. Sample treatment: 15 Gy SBRT to primary tumor, nephrectomy 4 weeks later. TCRdb keeps only in-frame clones here, not all; method: immunoSEQ multiplex PCR. The sample yields some 150,000 clones, 87% seen once. This entry comes from a study of radiation and T cells in renal cell carcinoma. Study-wide results and limits: Without pretreatment biopsies, baseline tumor clonotype presence was undetermined.

The TCR originated in a woman between 50 and 59 years old with renal cell carcinoma. This specimen consisted of blood, obtained from a patient whose treatment included radiotherapy and nephrectomy.

CDR3 in amino acids: CASSLDRGPNTEAFF. CDR3 nucleotide sequence: TGTGCCAGCAGCTTAGACAGGGGGCCGAACACTGAAGCTTTCTTT. The chain uses TRBV11-1 and TRBJ1-1; 9 positions agree with TRBD1. CDR1 and CDR2 from the germline V gene are SGHAT and FQDESV (reference sequence). The CDR3 spans 15 residues. After removal of 1 base from V and 1 base from J, the junction contained 1 base not matched to a gene.